The following is a T cell receptor beta chain sequence with its context. Its antigen is not identified. The data are from a study of blood T cells in healthy people across ages. General study findings and limits: Roughly linear declines in TCR beta diversity per million T cells occurred with age. Samples with more naive T cells showed higher observed beta diversity.

PBMCs numbering at least 6 million were isolated per sample. This CDR3 is built from 17 residues. In germline, CDR1 is LGHDT, CDR2 YNNKEL (reference sequence). Losses at the gene ends were 1 base for V and 9 bases for J; bases not matched to a gene: 15. Sample-barcoded 5' priming and a J-beta primer mix drove a second PCR of about 6 to 12 cycles. TCRdb analysed the 5' RACE reads with MiXCR anew, one entry per CDR3 protein. The table records 780,000 or so distinct CDR3 sequences, roughly three fifths of them present only once. The J gene is TRBJ2-3, the V gene TRBV3-1; 8 nucleotides align to TRBD2. Sample: blood. The sequence came from a man aged 40-50 years in good health. The CDR3 loop is CASSQVVGGLETATQYF. CDR3 nucleotides: TGTGCCAGCAGCCAAGTGGTTGGGGGACTAGAGACGGCGACGCAGTATTTT.